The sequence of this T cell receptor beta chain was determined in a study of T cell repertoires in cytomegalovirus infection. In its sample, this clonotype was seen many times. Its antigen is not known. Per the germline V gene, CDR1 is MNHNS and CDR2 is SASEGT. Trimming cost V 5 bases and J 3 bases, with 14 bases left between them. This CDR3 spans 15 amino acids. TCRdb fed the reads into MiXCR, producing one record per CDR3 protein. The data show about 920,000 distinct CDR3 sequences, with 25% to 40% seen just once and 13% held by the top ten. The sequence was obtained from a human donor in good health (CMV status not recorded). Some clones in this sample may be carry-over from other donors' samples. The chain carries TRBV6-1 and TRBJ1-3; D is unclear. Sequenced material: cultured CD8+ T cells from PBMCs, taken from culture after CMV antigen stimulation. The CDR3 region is CASSSGPASGNTIYF. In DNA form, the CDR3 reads TGTGCCAGCAGTAGTGGACCGGCGAGTGGAAACACCATATATTTT.